A selection of T cell receptor beta chains follows, all from one sample in a study of PD-L1 blockade in urothelial cancer. Produced via immunoSEQ multiplex PCR; TCRdb's table is partial and in-frame only. The data hold about 80,000 clones, with 85% observed a single time. The sample here was PBMCs, taken around atezolizumab (anti-PD-L1) treatment. The receptor set was obtained from a man aged 40-49 years with urothelial cancer. CDR3s include the opening cysteine and the closing phenylalanine or tryptophan. D genes are given only for firm matches. Clone size is shown for a subset of rows, as once, few, many or a class of expanded clone.

-	-	TRBV27	TRBJ2-1	TGTGCCAGCAGTTTTCGAGGTCGGCCCAATGAGCAGTTCTTC	CASSFRGRPNEQFF
-	few	TRBV4-3	TRBJ2-4	TGCGCCAGCAGCCAAAGGGACAACCAAAACATTCAGTACTTC	CASSQRDNQNIQYF
-	-	TRBV7-9	TRBJ1-2	TGTGCCAGCAGCCTACAGGGTTCACAAGGCTACACCTTC	CASSLQGSQGYTF
TRBD1	-	TRBV9	TRBJ1-4	TGTGCCAGCAGTCCCGGGACAGGGACGACTAATGAAAAACTGTTTTTT	CASSPGTGTTNEKLFF
-	-	TRBV19	TRBJ2-7	TGTGCCAGTGCCTTTGTGCAGGGGTTACCGGGAGAGCAGTACTTC	CASAFVQGLPGEQYF
-	-	TRBV28	TRBJ2-3	TGTGCCAGCAGTTTCGGTACTAGCTTGGAGAACACAGATACGCAGTATTTT	CASSFGTSLENTDTQYF
-	-	TRBV6-1	TRBJ2-2	TGTGCCAGCAGAGGACTACGGACCGGGGAGCTGTTTTTT	CASRGLRTGELFF
TRBD2	-	TRBV29-1	TRBJ2-7	TGCAGCGTTGGGACTAGCGGATCCTACGAGCAGTACTTC	CSVGTSGSYEQYF
-	-	TRBV19	TRBJ1-2	TGTGCCAGTAAGCACAGTGGATATGGCTACACCTTC	CASKHSGYGYTF
-	-	TRBV28	TRBJ2-5	TGTGCCAGCAGTAGGAGGGGAGGCGGTATATCGGAGACCCAGTACTTC	CASSRRGGGISETQYF
TRBD1	-	TRBV6-1	TRBJ1-2	TGTGCCAGCAGCATACCCGGACAGGGCGGCGATGGCTACACCTTC	CASSIPGQGGDGYTF
TRBD2	-	TRBV5-1	TRBJ2-1	TGCGCCAGCAGCTGGGCCCTAGCGGGAGGGGACAATGAGCAGTTCTTC	CASSWALAGGDNEQFF
-	-	TRBV7-9	TRBJ2-3	TGTGCCAGCAGCGGCGGGGATACGCAGTATTTT	CASSGGDTQYF
-	-	TRBV15	TRBJ2-7	TGTGCCACCAGCCCCGGGGTCCCCTACGAGCAGTACTTC	CATSPGVPYEQYF
TRBD2	-	TRBV5-1	TRBJ2-1	TGCGCCAGCAGCTTCAGCGGGACGCTTGAGCAGTTCTTC	CASSFSGTLEQFF
-	-	TRBV5-3	TRBJ2-2	TGTGCCAGAAGCTTGGTTCTAGCGAACACCGGGGAGCTGTTTTTT	CARSLVLANTGELFF
TRBD2	once	TRBV19	TRBJ2-3	TGTGCCAGTAGATCCCCGGGGACTAGCGGGATGGATACGCAGTATTTT	CASRSPGTSGMDTQYF
TRBD2	few	TRBV28	TRBJ2-1	TGTGCCAGCAGCTCTCCGGTAGCGGGAGCTTACAATGAGCAGTTCTTC	CASSSPVAGAYNEQFF
-	-	TRBV6-1	TRBJ1-5	TGTGCCAGCAACTCAAATCAGCCCCAGCATTTT	CASNSNQPQHF
-	few	TRBV7-3	TRBJ2-4	TGTGCCAGCAGCTTAGAGTCACAGGTACTAGCCAAAAACATTCAGTACTTC	CASSLESQVLAKNIQYF
-	-	TRBV27	TRBJ2-1	TGTGCCAGCAGTTTAGACAGGATTCACTACAATGAGCAGTTCTTC	CASSLDRIHYNEQFF
TRBD1	-	TRBV4-3	TRBJ1-4	TGCGCCAGCAGCTCAGCAGGGGGGTATGAAAAACTGTTTTTT	CASSSAGGYEKLFF
TRBD2	-	TRBV7-3	TRBJ2-1	TGTGCCAGCAGCGAAGTTAGCGGGATTTCCTACAATGAGCAGTTCTTC	CASSEVSGISYNEQFF
TRBD1	-	TRBV10-2	TRBJ1-1	TGCGCCAGCAGTGAGACAGGGGGAACCACTGAAGCTTTCTTT	CASSETGGTTEAFF
-	few	TRBV28	TRBJ1-5	TGTGCCAGCAGTTCTACAGGGAGCAATCAGCCCCAGCATTTT	CASSSTGSNQPQHF
-	-	TRBV30	TRBJ1-1	TGTGCCTGGAGCCACCCGACAGGTGGGAACACTGAAGCTTTCTTT	CAWSHPTGGNTEAFF
TRBD1	-	TRBV6-1	TRBJ2-3	TGTGCCAGCAGGGGACAGGGGGCCCCAGATACGCAGTATTTT	CASRGQGAPDTQYF
-	-	TRBV5-8	TRBJ2-3	TGTGCCAGCAGCGCCCTTGGCGGGACCCGCACAGATACGCAGTATTTT	CASSALGGTRTDTQYF
-	-	TRBV10-2	TRBJ2-3	TGCGCCAGCAGTGAGGTAGCGGCTAGCACAGATACGCAGTATTTT	CASSEVAASTDTQYF
-	-	TRBV7-2	TRBJ1-3	TGTGCCAGCAGCTTAGACAGCTCTGGAAACACCATATATTTT	CASSLDSSGNTIYF
-	few	TRBV2	TRBJ1-5	TGTGCCAGCAGCACCGATAGGACGGGGAGCAATCAGCCCCAGCATTTT	CASSTDRTGSNQPQHF